Sequencing of this TCR beta chain was carried out in a study of T cell clonotyping in hematopoietic cell transplantation. Repertoires were generated with immunoSEQ multiplex PCR, while TCRdb's copy carries only in-frame clones and drops some. The sample has tens of thousands of clones; 95% are singletons. This sample's time point: recipient sample about 28 days before transplant, after cytoreduction. A remark on this clone: Its cognate antigen is unknown.

Germline values: CDR1 SGHDN, CDR2 FVKESK. The CDR3 runs 13 residues. Trimming removed 1 base from V and 5 bases from J, with 8 bases in between. Study-wide results and limits: Broader posttransplant TCR repertoire diversity was predicted by graft donor and pretransplant recipient Inverse Simpson Index values.

The material was peripheral blood mononuclear cells, obtained before stem cell transplant. The receptor was derived from a middle-aged man with chronic myeloid leukemia. Some clones in this sample may be carry-over from other donors' samples. V usage is TRBV14 and J usage is TRBJ1-1; perhaps TRBD1 as D (5 bases). CDR3: CASSQAGRTEAFF. CDR3 coding DNA: TGTGCCAGCAGCCAAGCAGGGCGGACTGAAGCTTTCTTT.